The source of this TCR beta chain is a study of T-cell reconstitution after alpha-beta-depleted transplantation in children. The sample holds many counts of this clonotype. Its target is unknown. Construction of the TCRbeta library involved unique molecular identifiers. TCRdb processed the PCR reads anew with MiXCR; each CDR3 protein has one entry. Of 250,000 to 300,000 distinct CDR3 sequences listed, roughly 7.8% are singletons. Notes on the study in general: Newly generated T cells supplied most T-cell counts and diversity one year post-transplant.

This CDR3 comprises 15 residues. CDR1 and CDR2 from the germline V gene are SEHNR and FQNEAQ (reference sequence). With 1 base removed from V and 3 bases from J, the gap between germline ends came to 11 bases. This sequence was found in a female patient aged 2 to 10 who had a stem cell transplant for Fanconi anemia, so the T cells may come from the graft donor. The chain recombines TRBV7-9 with TRBJ2-3; D not resolved. Source: peripheral blood, taken 360 days after TCRalphabeta/CD19-depleted stem cell transplant. The CDR3 protein is CASSLGLPRTDTQYF. The DNA for the CDR3 is TGTGCCAGCAGCTTAGGACTGCCTAGGACAGATACGCAGTATTTT.